The 16 T cell receptor beta chains below all came from one sample that was sequenced in a study of breast tumors, draining lymph nodes, adjacent tissues. Breast cancer patients provided tissue from their axillary draining lymph nodes. TCRdb reanalysed the multiplex PCR reads using MiXCR and keeps one entry per CDR3 protein. The sample lists 290,000 or so distinct CDR3 sequences, around 31% occurring once. The sequenced sample was axillary lymph node tissue. The receptors derive from a female donor with breast cancer. Some clones in this sample may be carry-over from other donors' samples.

Turning to this clonotype: One junction end does not reproduce the germline sequence, and a read error may be involved. V gene TRBV20-1 combines with J gene TRBJ2-7, with 7 bases that match TRBD2. CDR3 length equals 17 residues. CDR1 is DFQATT, CDR2 SNEGSKA, per germline (reference sequence). The CDR3 is CSARGGTNGSYSYGQYF. CDR3 nucleotides: TGCAGTGCTAGAGGAGGGACTAACGGGTCCTATTCCTACGGGCAGTACTTC.

This clonotype has at least ten counts. V gene TRBV24-1 combines with J gene TRBJ2-1; 8 positions match TRBD1. Losses at the gene ends were 3 bases for V and 0 bases for J; bases not matched to a gene: 3. There are 16 residues in the CDR3. Germline V gene lookup returns CDR1 KGHDR and CDR2 SFDVKD. CDR3 residues: CATSDPGTGSYNEQFF. In nucleotides, the CDR3 is TGTGCCACCAGTGATCCAGGGACAGGCTCCTACAATGAGCAGTTCTTC.

About this clonotype itself: Just one base apart from a much larger clone, this may be a read error. The V gene is TRBV4-1, the J gene TRBJ2-7; D gene uncertain. Trimming left V 2 bases short and J 2 bases short, with 13 bases between. CDR3 size: 15 residues. Germline V gene sequence: CDR1 MGHRA, CDR2 YSYEKL. CDR3 protein: CASSQLATLTYEQYF. The CDR3 bases are TGCGCCAGCAGCCAACTGGCGACCCTTACCTACGAGCAGTACTTC.

About this clonotype itself: One end of the junction is discordant with germline, which a read error may explain. The chain uses TRBV6-1 and TRBJ1-6; a possible D gene is TRBD1 (5 bases). In germline, CDR1 is MNHNS, CDR2 SASEGT. There are 15 residues in the CDR3. CDR3 residues: CASSQAGGTGSPLHF. The CDR3 nucleotides read TGTGCCAGCAGTCAAGCGGGGGGTACGGGTTCACCCCTCCACTTT.

This clonotype occurred many times. The V call is TRBV19, the J call TRBJ2-7; perhaps TRBD2 as D (5 bases). Trimming took 2 bases from V and 0 from J, leaving 8 bases between them. The CDR3 is 14 residues long. Germline V gene lookup returns CDR1 LNHDA and CDR2 SQIVND (reference sequence). The CDR3, as DNA: TGTGCCAGTAGTATACCGGGGAGCTCCTACGAGCAGTACTTC. Translation: CASSIPGSSYEQYF.

This clonotype occurred many times. V usage is TRBV19 and J usage is TRBJ1-4; D is perhaps TRBD1 (5 bases). The germline CDR1 and CDR2 sequences are LNHDA and SQIVND (reference sequence). V was cut by 5 bases and J by 0 bases, with 13 bases left in between. This CDR3 has 16 amino acids. CDR3 nucleotides: TGTGCCAGTAGTGGGGGTCGAGGGGCAACTAATGAAAAACTGTTTTTT. This codes for CASSGGRGATNEKLFF. The complete variable domain, with remaining parts taken from reference TRBV19 and TRBJ1-4, reads DGGITQSPKYLFRKEGQNVTLSCEQNLNHDAMYWYRQDPGQGLRLIYYSQIVNDFQKGDIAEGYSVSREKKESFPLTVTSAQKNPTAFYLCASSGGRGATNEKLFFGSGTQLSVL.

This clonotype has a count of ten or more. The rearrangement links TRBV19 to TRBJ2-3, with TRBD2 matching 9 bases. This CDR3 region has 15 residues. V gave up 3 bases and J gave up 3 bases; unmatched junction bases: 4. The germline CDR1 and CDR2 sequences are LNHDA and SQIVND (reference sequence). This CDR3 is CASSMLAGRTDTQYF. CDR3 bases: TGTGCCAGTAGTATGCTAGCGGGAAGGACAGATACGCAGTATTTT.

This clonotype was counted at least ten times. This chain uses TRBV9 with TRBJ1-5; possible D gene TRBD1, 5 bases. The CDR3 has 15 amino acids. V dropped 2 bases and J dropped 0 bases, with 9 bases sitting between them. Germline-derived CDR1 and CDR2 are SGDLS and YYNGEE. CDR3 coding DNA: TGTGCCAGCAGCGTTGGGGCGGATAGCAATCAGCCCCAGCATTTT. Encoded protein: CASSVGADSNQPQHF.

The rearrangement joins TRBV2 to TRBJ2-5, with D unresolved. The V and J ends lost 1 base and 2 bases respectively, with 11 bases between them. CDR3 length: 15 residues. Germline V gene data show CDR1 as SNHLY and CDR2 as FYNNEI. CDR3 protein: CASSEGGSRQETQYF. The CDR3, as DNA: TGTGCCAGCAGTGAAGGAGGTAGTAGACAAGAGACCCAGTACTTC. Full variable domain (outside the CDR3, taken from reference TRBV2 and TRBJ2-5): EPEVTQTPSHQVTQMGQEVILRCVPISNHLYFYWYRQILGQKVEFLVSFYNNEISEKSEIFDDQFSVERPDGSNFTLKIRSTKLEDSAMYFCASSEGGSRQETQYFGPGTRLLVL.

Note on this clonotype: Since the CDR3 does not end with the conserved phenylalanine or tryptophan, this likely comes from a read error. The DNA is omitted, as the CDR3 cannot be located on it reliably, and the CDR3 follows TCRdb's listing. The V call is TRBV2, the J call TRBJ1-2. The CDR3 is made up of 11 amino acids, end residues included. From germline, CDR1 is SNHLY and CDR2 FYNNEI. The CDR3 loop is CASSFAYGHTL.

This chain links TRBV6-1 with TRBJ2-5, with D maybe TRBD1 (6 bases). This CDR3 contains 17 residues. Germline V gene lookup returns CDR1 MNHNS and CDR2 SASEGT. V dropped 6 bases and J dropped 5 bases, with 25 bases sitting between them. CDR3 region: CASSRYTGRSRSETQYF. The CDR3 nucleotides read TGTGCCAGCAGCCGCTACACAGGGAGATCCAGGTCGGAGACCCAGTACTTC.

This clonotype was recorded at least ten times. The chain uses TRBV11-2 and TRBJ2-2; possible D gene TRBD1, 6 bases. The CDR3 sequence is 16 residues long. The germline gives CDR1 SGHAT, CDR2 FQNNGV. The V gene lost 2 bases and the J gene lost 4 bases, with 14 bases spanning the gap. CDR3 nucleotides: TGTGCCAGCAGCTTACTTTTTGGACAGCTCACCGGGGAGCTGTTTTTT. Protein sequence: CASSLLFGQLTGELFF.

This clonotype showed up many times. The chain couples TRBV6-5 to TRBJ2-6, with 9 bases identical to TRBD2. Germline assignment: CDR1 MNHEY and CDR2 SVGAGI. This CDR3 spans 17 amino acids. The trim removed 6 bases at V and 0 bases at J, leaving 6 bases unmatched. This CDR3 is CASRLAGASSGANVLTF. DNA of the CDR3: TGTGCCAGCAGATTAGCGGGAGCCTCCTCTGGGGCCAACGTCCTGACTTTC.

This clonotype has at least ten counts. The rearrangement uses TRBV7-8 and TRBJ2-7; D is perhaps TRBD1 (5 bases). This CDR3 comprises 15 residues. V shed 1 base and J shed 5 bases, with 15 bases lying between them. Germline V CDR1 and CDR2: SGHVS, FQNEAQ. The CDR3 DNA is TGTGCCAGCAGCTTAGTATTTGCAGGGCCGGACGAGCAGTACTTC. It encodes CASSLVFAGPDEQYF.

This clonotype was observed at least ten times. This chain uses TRBV5-1 with TRBJ1-4; D perhaps matches TRBD1 (5 bases). The length of the CDR3 is 14 residues. Germline-derived CDR1 and CDR2 are SGHRS and YFSETQ. V lost 4 bases and J lost 5, with 12 bases in between. CDR3 DNA sequence: TGCGCCAGCAGCGCCCGGGACCCCAATGAAAAACTGTTTTTT. This translates into CASSARDPNEKLFF.

The chain has TRBV28 and TRBJ1-4, with 8 bases lining up with TRBD1. The CDR3 covers 13 residues. Germline V gives CDR1 MDHEN, CDR2 SYDVKM. Unmatched junction bases numbered 5, after V lost 7 bases and J lost 7 bases. CDR3 region: CASTRQGSEKLFF. CDR3 sequence (DNA): TGTGCCAGCACTCGACAGGGGAGTGAAAAACTGTTTTTT.